This T cell receptor (beta chain) derives from a study of cytomegalovirus exposure and HLA in healthy donors. Overall study findings and caveats: In a later analysis, compared with equally common non-associated chains, HLA-associated beta chains were more expanded. Later on, an analysis tied about 17,000 TCR beta sequences to HLA alleles at 0.05 false discovery rate. Because they were indistinguishable, some V segments, including TRBV6-2 and TRBV6-3, were excluded. About 90% or about 30% of the time was how often most TCR beta V segments were productive, according to an earlier analysis.

Vbeta (60) and Jbeta (13) primers were used in the PCR. Assay used: immunoSEQ multiplex PCR; TCRdb lists only in-frame clones, some missing. Of approximately 260,000 clones listed, 84% are singletons. The V gene end was trimmed by 5 bases and the J gene end by 0 bases; junction bases not matched to a gene: 3. The CDR3 consists of 14 residues. Germline V gene lookup returns CDR1 LGHNT and CDR2 FRNRAP. With regard to this clone: As yet, its antigen is unknown.

The clonotype originates from a woman in her 40s in good health and CMV-seropositive. What was sequenced was PBMCs. The V gene is TRBV12-5, the J gene TRBJ1-1; 7 positions match TRBD1. The CDR3 is CASGGQAMNTEAFF. Written as DNA, the CDR3 is TGTGCTAGTGGTGGACAGGCGATGAACACTGAAGCTTTCTTT. The variable domain in full, completed from reference TRBV12-5 and TRBJ1-1, reads DARVTQTPRHKVTEMGQEVTMRCQPILGHNTVFWYRQTMMQGLELLAYFRNRAPLDDSGMPKDRFSAEMPDATLATLKIQPSEPRDSAVYFCASGGQAMNTEAFFGQGTRLTVV.